This T cell receptor beta chain originates from a study of molecular identifiers for immune sequencing clone quantification. Whole-study results and caveats: Shared barcodes on identical TCR molecules could underestimate the sizes of highly expanded clones. Over 97% of effector molecules, but under 1% in naive cells, were held by clones with more than 20 RNA copies.

This clonotype was seen repeatedly, ten times or more. Antigen unknown. The CDR3 has 15 residues. CDR1 is GTSNPN, CDR2 SVGIG, per germline (reference sequence). Trimming stripped 3 bases from V and 7 bases from J, with 21 bases between. Between 20,000 and 1,000,000 sorted cells, with 10%, 30% or 50% RNA, yielded naive CD8 libraries. Library preparation followed earlier protocols using designated TCR primers. TCRdb re-analysed the PCR reads in MiXCR, keeping a single row per CDR3 protein. The sample shows fewer than 350,000 distinct CDR3 sequences, about 22% of them seen only once. The chain links TRBV30 to TRBJ1-1, with D possibly TRBD1 on 5 matching bases. This TCR came from a human donor in good health. Some libraries in this study had Jurkat cell RNA spiked in. Sequenced sample: naive CD8+ T cells from blood, with Jurkat cell RNA spiked in. The subset was: FACS-sorted CD8+CD4-CCR7+CD45RA+ naive T cells. The CDR3, as DNA: TGTGCCTGGAGCGATAACAGGCTGCGGTTGGATGAAGCTTTCTTT. Encoded protein: CAWSDNRLRLDEAFF.